Listed here are 32 T cell receptor beta chains from one sample, sequenced in a study of blood T cell repertoires in COVID-19. Assay used: immunoSEQ multiplex PCR; TCRdb lists only in-frame clones, some missing. The sample yields 200,000 to 300,000 clones, about 79% seen once. The sequenced sample consisted of peripheral blood. These receptor sequences come from an elderly woman with acute or convalescent COVID-19.

V and J are TRBV19 and TRBJ2-3, with TRBD2 matching 13 bases. The germline CDR1 and CDR2 sequences are LNHDA and SQIVND (reference sequence). The CDR3 runs to 16 residues. With 4 bases clipped from V and 5 bases from J, the junction kept 6 bases outside the gene matches. CDR3 sequence (DNA): TGTGCCAGTAGTACCGGGACTAGCGGGGTGGGAGATACGCAGTATTTT. Encoded protein: CASSTGTSGVGDTQYF.

Worth noting for this clone: Sequence at one end of the junction differs from germline and may be a read error. The genes are TRBV7-7 and TRBJ1-5, with TRBD1 identical over 7 bases. This CDR3 spans 16 amino acids. Germline values: CDR1 SSHAT, CDR2 FNYEAQ (reference sequence). CDR3 loop: CASSLSKTGKDQPQHF. As DNA, the CDR3 is TGTGCTAGCAGCTTATCTAAGACAGGGAAGGATCAGCCCCAGCATTTT.

The rearrangement uses TRBV5-4 and TRBJ2-2, with 8 positions matching TRBD2. The V gene's germline CDR1 is SGHNT and CDR2 YYREEE (reference sequence). The J segment lost 4 bases and the V segment lost 5 bases, leaving 10 bases of the junction unmatched. This CDR3 contains 16 residues. The DNA for the CDR3 is TGTGCCAGCAGTACTGGGGGACTAGGCTTCACCGGGGAGCTGTTTTTT. Translating it yields CASSTGGLGFTGELFF.

The V and J genes are TRBV14 and TRBJ2-3, with D unclear. Germline CDR1 is SGHDN and CDR2 is FVKESK. The CDR3 totals 12 residues. Trimming cost V 1 base and J 7 bases, with 6 bases left between them. The CDR3 DNA is TGTGCCAGCAGCCAAGCCAGAAATACGCAGTATTTT. Protein product: CASSQARNTQYF. Variable domain in full (rest from reference TRBV14 and TRBJ2-3): EAGVTQFPSHSVIEKGQTVTLRCDPISGHDNLYWYRRVMGKEIKFLLHFVKESKQDESGMPNNRFLAERTGGTYSTLKVQPAELEDSGVYFCASSQARNTQYFGPGTRLTVL.

The chain has TRBV7-6 and TRBJ2-3; 7 positions match TRBD2. This CDR3 has 16 amino acids. Germline CDR1 reads SGHVS; CDR2 reads FNYEAQ. Trimming removed 6 bases from V and 2 bases from J; junction bases left unmatched: 11. The CDR3 loop reads CASRSRPGLPTDTQYF. As DNA, the CDR3 is TGTGCCAGCAGGTCGCGCCCGGGACTACCCACAGATACGCAGTATTTT.

The chain recombines TRBV5-1 with TRBJ1-1, with 10 nucleotides matching TRBD1. Germline loops: CDR1 SGHRS, CDR2 YFSETQ. The CDR3 length is 14 residues. Losses at the gene ends were 4 bases for V and 4 bases for J; bases not matched to a gene: 4. CDR3 residues: CASSPRTGGTEAFF. Written as DNA, the CDR3 is TGCGCCAGCAGCCCCCGGACAGGGGGCACTGAAGCTTTCTTT.

This chain's CDR3 is CASSVGQGTEAFF. CDR3 nucleotides: TGTGCCAGCAGTGTAGGACAGGGGACTGAAGCTTTCTTT. The chain uses TRBV12-3 or TRBV12-4 and TRBJ1-1; 9 positions match TRBD1. The CDR3 consists of 13 residues. V gave up 5 bases and J gave up 5 bases; unmatched junction bases: 3.

This clone was recorded once. This chain uses TRBV6-5 with TRBJ2-7, with D maybe TRBD2 (6 bases). The CDR3 is 15 residues long. Germline V CDR1 and CDR2: MNHEY, SVGAGI. V lost 7 bases and J 2 bases, leaving 18 bases between the germline ends. The CDR3 bases are TGTGCCAGCAAAGAGGGACTTACCGGTGCCTACGAGCAGTACTTC. Its translation: CASKEGLTGAYEQYF.

The rearrangement joins TRBV28 to TRBJ1-1, with unresolved D. Germline V gene data show CDR1 as MDHEN and CDR2 as SYDVKM. The CDR3 sequence is 15 residues long. Trimming took 2 bases from V and 10 from J, leaving 20 bases between them. The CDR3 DNA is TGTGCCAGCAGTTTAGAGGGTGTCGGACTGAAGGGAGCTTTCTTT. Translated, it gives CASSLEGVGLKGAFF.

The chain uses TRBV2 and TRBJ2-3; the match to TRBD2 covers 13 bases. CDR1 is SNHLY and CDR2 is FYNNEI in the germline V gene. The V gene end was trimmed by 4 bases and the J gene end by 4 bases; junction bases not matched to a gene: 8. This CDR3 region has 17 residues. The CDR3 loop is CASSVGLGTSGADTQYF. The CDR3 coding sequence is TGTGCCAGCAGTGTCGGCCTCGGGACTAGCGGGGCAGATACGCAGTATTTT.

The chain carries TRBV18 and TRBJ1-6; 7 nucleotides line up with TRBD1. This CDR3 has 15 amino acids. V lost 5 bases, J lost 4 bases, and 5 bases stayed unmatched. Germline V gives CDR1 KGHSH, CDR2 LQKENI. The CDR3 protein is CASSTQGEYNSPLHF. The CDR3 DNA reads as TGTGCCAGCTCAACCCAGGGGGAATATAATTCACCCCTCCACTTT.

The V gene is TRBV19, the J gene TRBJ2-7; 7 nucleotides align to TRBD1. Germline-derived CDR1 and CDR2 are LNHDA and SQIVND (reference sequence). V lost 9 bases to trimming and J lost 5 bases; unmatched junction nucleotides: 10. There are 13 residues in the CDR3. The CDR3 spells CASSIRQGHEQYF. Written as DNA, the CDR3 is TGTGCCAGCAGCATACGACAGGGCCACGAGCAGTACTTC.

The J gene is TRBJ2-7, the V gene TRBV4-2, with D uncertain. The CDR3 is made up of 16 amino acids. In germline, CDR1 is LGHNA, CDR2 YNFKEQ. The germline V and J ends were trimmed by 4 bases and 1 base, with 17 bases remaining between them. For the CDR3, the DNA is TGTGCCAGCAGCCCCTCTGTGGGCAGTTCTTCCTACGAGCAGTACTTC. Translating gives CASSPSVGSSSYEQYF.

The V gene is TRBV10-3, the J gene TRBJ2-3, with TRBD1 matching over 9 bases. Germline lookup yields CDR1 ENHRY and CDR2 SYGVKD. J was trimmed by 4 bases and V by 5 bases; bases with no gene match: 13. The CDR3 loop spans 17 amino acids. In DNA form, the CDR3 reads TGTGCCATCAGTCCTTGGACAGGGACAGGGTCGTCAGATACGCAGTATTTT. This codes for CAISPWTGTGSSDTQYF.

The CDR3 spells CASSDEGQGSPLQYF. CDR3 DNA sequence: TGTGCCAGCAGTGATGAGGGACAGGGAAGCCCGCTTCAGTACTTC. The chain recombines TRBV6-1 with TRBJ2-4, with TRBD1 matching over 9 bases. The length of the CDR3 is 15 residues. Germline trimming cut 3 bases from V and 11 bases from J; bases unmatched to any gene: 11. Germline lookup yields CDR1 MNHNS and CDR2 SASEGT.

This chain links TRBV29-1 with TRBJ2-5, with 9 nucleotides matching TRBD1. CDR3 length: 13 residues. V gave up 3 bases and J gave up 4 bases; unmatched junction bases: 3. Per the germline V gene, CDR1 is SQVTM and CDR2 is ANQGSEA. Here the CDR3 DNA reads TGCAGCGTTGAGAGGACAGGGGTAGAGACCCAGTACTTC. It is translated as CSVERTGVETQYF.

The J gene is TRBJ1-2, the V gene TRBV20-1; D is possibly TRBD1 (6 bases). The V end was cut by 3 bases, the J end by 4 bases, with 9 bases between. CDR1 and CDR2 from the germline V gene are DFQATT and SNEGSKA (reference sequence). CDR3 size: 12 residues. CDR3 nucleotides: TGCAGTGCTAGTATACAGGGCTATGGCTACACCTTC. The encoded protein is CSASIQGYGYTF.

V usage is TRBV2 and J usage is TRBJ2-1; TRBD1 agrees at 10 bases. Germline CDR1 is SNHLY and CDR2 is FYNNEI. The CDR3 has 15 amino acids. V shed 7 bases, J shed 5 bases, and the junction held 8 bases outside the gene matches. Here the CDR3 reads CASTRDRGENNEQFF. In DNA form, the CDR3 reads TGTGCCAGCACCCGGGACAGGGGAGAGAACAATGAGCAGTTCTTC.

This clone appeared a single time. Other DNA sequences in the same sample also yield this CDR3. This chain joins TRBV27 and TRBJ2-1; D is unclear. The CDR3 consists of 13 residues. Germline loops: CDR1 MNHEY, CDR2 SMNVEV (reference sequence). Trimming left V 6 bases short and J 0 bases short, with 6 bases between. CDR3 nucleotides: TGTGCCAGCAGGCGGAGCTCCTACAATGAGCAGTTCTTC. Protein: CASRRSSYNEQFF.

The chain is built from TRBV5-1 and TRBJ2-2, with 11 positions matching TRBD1. Looked up from germline, CDR1 is SGHRS and CDR2 is YFSETQ. Losses at the gene ends were 2 bases for V and 7 bases for J; bases not matched to a gene: 4. CDR3 length: 15 amino acids. CDR3 region: CASSFRTGGFGELFF. As DNA, the CDR3 is TGCGCCAGCAGCTTTCGGACAGGGGGCTTCGGGGAGCTGTTTTTT. The variable domain in full, with the rest retrieved from reference TRBV5-1 and TRBJ2-2, is KAGVTQTPRYLIKTRGQQVTLSCSPISGHRSVSWYQQTPGQGLQFLFEYFSETQRNKGNFPGRFSGRQFSNSRSEMNVSTLELGDSALYLCASSFRTGGFGELFFGEGSRLTVL.

This chain joins TRBV7-2 and TRBJ2-3; D is possibly TRBD2 (5 bases). The germline V and J ends were trimmed by 1 base and 2 bases, with 13 bases remaining between them. This CDR3 has 16 amino acids. Germline values: CDR1 SGHTA, CDR2 FQGNSA. The CDR3 reads CASSLGRVRHTDTQYF. The CDR3 DNA sequence: TGTGCCAGCAGCTTAGGGCGGGTGAGACACACAGATACGCAGTATTTT.

This clone was recorded once. The J gene is TRBJ1-5, the V gene TRBV20-1; TRBD1 agrees at 7 bases. With V trimmed by 3 bases and J by 0 bases, 11 bases remained unmatched. The germline gives CDR1 DFQATT, CDR2 SNEGSKA (reference sequence). This CDR3 has 17 amino acids. This CDR3 reads CSASSRGGGYSNQPQHF. The CDR3 nucleotides read TGCAGTGCTAGTAGTCGAGGGGGCGGTTATAGCAATCAGCCCCAGCATTTT.

This chain uses TRBV19 with TRBJ2-7, with D perhaps matching TRBD2 (6 bases). The V and J ends lost 9 bases and 2 bases respectively, with 20 bases between them. Per the germline V gene, CDR1 is LNHDA and CDR2 is SQIVND (reference sequence). The CDR3 loop spans 15 amino acids. DNA of the CDR3: TGTGCCAGCGCTGGCGGGGAAGTCCCGACCTACGAGCAGTACTTC. Its translation is CASAGGEVPTYEQYF.

The J gene is TRBJ1-1, the V gene TRBV10-3; possibly TRBD1 for D (5 bases). Germline V CDR1 and CDR2: ENHRY, SYGVKD. The V and J ends lost 0 bases and 5 bases respectively, with 16 bases between them. This CDR3 region has 16 residues. The CDR3 loop reads CAISESSRGGGTEAFF. The DNA for the CDR3 is TGTGCCATCAGTGAGTCGAGTCGGGGGGGAGGAACTGAAGCTTTCTTT.

V usage is TRBV5-6 and J usage is TRBJ2-2, with 9 bases lining up with TRBD2. This CDR3 comprises 16 residues. Unmatched junction bases numbered 8, after V lost 4 bases and J lost 4 bases. Germline CDR1 and CDR2: SGHDT and YYEEEE. The CDR3 nucleotides are TGTGCCAGCAGCCGGCGGGTAGCGGGGGTCACCGGGGAGCTGTTTTTT. Protein product: CASSRRVAGVTGELFF.

The CDR3 bases are TGTGCCAGCAGCTTGGGGACACGGAATCAGCCCCAGCATTTT. This sequence encodes CASSLGTRNQPQHF. This sequence joins TRBV5-5 and TRBJ1-5; a weak D match, TRBD1 (5 bases). The V gene lost 0 bases and the J gene lost 4 bases, with 8 bases spanning the gap. The CDR3 runs 14 residues. Germline CDR1 is SGHKS and CDR2 is YYEKEE (reference sequence).

This chain connects TRBV11-2 to TRBJ1-3; weak D call: TRBD1 (6 bases). V was trimmed by 4 bases and J by 3 bases, leaving 13 bases between them. This CDR3 spans 15 amino acids. Germline CDR1 reads SGHAT; CDR2 reads FQNNGV. CDR3 region: CASSSNRGYGNTIYF. The CDR3 region has the DNA TGTGCCAGCAGCTCAAATAGGGGGTATGGAAACACCATATATTTT.

The chain joins TRBV28 to TRBJ1-2; 10 bases agree with TRBD1. This CDR3 spans 14 amino acids. V gave up 11 bases and J gave up 4 bases; unmatched junction bases: 10. Germline CDR1 MDHEN, CDR2 SYDVKM. CDR3 protein: CAARTGQGSYGYTF. CDR3 DNA sequence: TGTGCCGCCAGGACGGGACAGGGGTCCTATGGCTACACCTTC.

The gene calls are TRBV7-9 and TRBJ2-5; TRBD1 is a possible D gene (5 bases). The CDR3 is 16 residues long. Trimming removed 7 bases at V and 2 bases at J, with 20 bases between. CDR1 SEHNR and CDR2 FQNEAQ come from the germline V gene (reference sequence). In DNA, the CDR3 is TGTGCCAGCATCTTTATGGGGCAGCCAAAACAAGAGACCCAGTACTTC. It encodes CASIFMGQPKQETQYF.

CDR3 amino acids: CASSLDSPANYGYTF. In DNA form, the CDR3 reads TGTGCCAGTAGTCTGGACAGTCCTGCGAACTATGGCTACACCTTC. V usage is TRBV19 and J usage is TRBJ1-2, with D maybe TRBD1 (6 bases). The CDR3 spans 15 residues. CDR1 is LNHDA, CDR2 SQIVND, per germline (reference sequence). With 5 bases removed from V and 2 bases from J, the gap between germline ends came to 15 bases.

DNA for the CDR3: TGTGCCAGCAGCTTGGCGGGACTCCGGGGGGAGACCCAGTACTTC. Residues: CASSLAGLRGETQYF. The chain links TRBV5-4 to TRBJ2-5, with D possibly matching TRBD2 (6 bases). The germline V and J ends were trimmed by 0 bases and 5 bases, with 14 bases remaining between them. Germline CDR1 reads SGHNT; CDR2 reads YYREEE (reference sequence). The CDR3 is 15 residues long.

This clone was recorded a few times. V is TRBV29-1 and J is TRBJ2-1; a weak D match, TRBD2 (7 bases). CDR3 length: 11 amino acids. Germline V lookup: CDR1 SQVTM, CDR2 ANQGSEA. The ends were cut back, 7 bases at V and 7 bases at J, with 11 bases in the middle. DNA of the CDR3: TGCAGCGGCGAGGGGGGGAATGAGCAGTTCTTC. Translated: CSGEGGNEQFF.